A single sample is the source of the 19 T cell receptor beta chains below, sequenced in a study of T cell responses to AZD1222 COVID-19 vaccine. TCRdb's table, derived via immunoSEQ multiplex PCR, lists solely in-frame clones and lacks some. Among about 100,000 clones, more than 75% were seen once, and the ten largest hold about 3%. Sequenced material: peripheral blood, taken on day 0 of AZD1222 vaccination. These TCRs come from an adult in good health.

The rearrangement joins TRBV4-3 to TRBJ1-3, with D unresolved. Germline CDR1 LGHNA, CDR2 YSLEER. The CDR3 runs to 15 residues. Trimming took 0 bases from V and 5 from J, leaving 11 bases between them. The CDR3 nucleotides are TGCGCCAGCAGCCAAGATTCGGGGTTTAGAAACACCATATATTTT. This codes for CASSQDSGFRNTIYF.

This clone has a single count. The V and J genes are TRBV18 and TRBJ2-3, with 8 bases matching TRBD1. J gave up 2 bases and V 3 bases, and 13 bases lay outside the gene matches. CDR3 length: 18 residues. Per the germline V gene, CDR1 is KGHSH and CDR2 is LQKENI. CDR3 bases: TGTGCCAGCTCACCTGTATCCTACGGGACAGGTAACACAGATACGCAGTATTTT. Translation gives CASSPVSYGTGNTDTQYF.

This clone came up a few times. CDR3: CASSRQGMNTEAFF. CDR3 bases: TGCGCCAGCAGCAGACAGGGGATGAACACTGAAGCTTTCTTT. The J gene is TRBJ1-1, the V gene TRBV5-1, with TRBD1 matching over 8 bases. CDR3 length: 14 amino acids. In germline, CDR1 is SGHRS, CDR2 YFSETQ. The trim removed 4 bases at V and 0 bases at J, leaving 2 bases unmatched.

The CDR3 DNA reads TGTGCCAGCTCCCGATCCTACAATGAGCAGTTCTTC. It is translated as CASSRSYNEQFF. This chain uses TRBV18 with TRBJ2-1; D is uncertain. CDR1 KGHSH and CDR2 LQKENI come from the germline V gene. The CDR3 has 12 amino acids. The germline V and J ends were trimmed by 6 bases and 1 base, with 4 bases remaining between them.

J is TRBJ1-2 and V is TRBV6-5; D perhaps matches TRBD1 (5 bases). Deletions cut 6 bases from V and 4 bases from J, with 18 bases between. The CDR3 length is 15 residues. CDR1 is MNHEY and CDR2 is SVGAGI in the germline V gene. The CDR3 nucleotides are TGTGCCAGCAGCTACCAAGGCCGGGGGAGCTATGGCTACACCTTC. As protein: CASSYQGRGSYGYTF.

This clone was seen only once. The genes are TRBV11-1 and TRBJ2-1; D may be TRBD1 or TRBD2 (5 bases each). Germline assignment: CDR1 SGHAT and CDR2 FQDESV (reference sequence). This CDR3 has 15 residues. Trimming shortened V by 1 base and J by 10 bases, and 17 bases separated the two germline ends. In DNA form, the CDR3 reads TGTGCCAGCAGCTTAGTTACGGGACCTCAAGGAGAGCAGTTCTTC. It translates to CASSLVTGPQGEQFF.

J is TRBJ2-5 and V is TRBV5-6; perhaps TRBD1 as D (5 bases). Germline CDR1 and CDR2: SGHDT and YYEEEE. Trimming stripped 0 bases from V and 2 bases from J, with 14 bases between. This CDR3 has 16 amino acids. The CDR3 DNA is TGTGCCAGCAGCTTGGTAGGGGTTAGCACTCAAGAGACCCAGTACTTC. Its protein is CASSLVGVSTQETQYF.

This chain links TRBV7-9 with TRBJ1-1; D unresolved. Germline V CDR1 and CDR2: SEHNR, FQNEAQ (reference sequence). This CDR3 region has 14 residues. V gave up 3 bases and J gave up 1 base, with 9 bases separating them. The CDR3 DNA sequence: TGTGCCAGCAGCTTCGGTTGGGGGAACACTGAAGCTTTCTTT. It specifies CASSFGWGNTEAFF.

V is TRBV5-6 and J is TRBJ2-7, with 8 bases matching TRBD1. Trimming took 1 base from V and 2 from J; bases not matched to a gene: 8. The CDR3 contains 16 residues. Germline loops: CDR1 SGHDT, CDR2 YYEEEE. CDR3: CASSLYFADRAYEQYF. DNA of the CDR3: TGTGCCAGCAGCTTGTATTTCGCGGACAGGGCCTACGAGCAGTACTTC. The whole variable domain, remainder taken from reference TRBV5-6 and TRBJ2-7, is DAGVTQSPTHLIKTRGQQVTLRCSPKSGHDTVSWYQQALGQGPQFIFQYYEEEERQRGNFPDRFSGHQFPNYSSELNVNALLLGDSALYLCASSLYFADRAYEQYFGPGTRLTVT.

This chain uses TRBV5-8 with TRBJ1-6; the D gene is possibly TRBD1 (5 bases). Trimming stripped 3 bases from V and 13 bases from J, with 23 bases between. This CDR3 contains 16 residues. Germline assignment: CDR1 SGHTS and CDR2 YDEGEE. The CDR3 nucleotides read TGTGCCAGCAGCTACGGGGGGGGAGGCCCAATCCAGCCCCTCCACTTT. This gives the protein CASSYGGGGPIQPLHF.

The chain uses TRBV11-2 and TRBJ1-2; 9 nucleotides match TRBD1. The trim removed 4 bases at V and 6 bases at J, leaving 6 bases unmatched. The CDR3 runs to 14 residues. CDR1 and CDR2 from the germline V gene are SGHAT and FQNNGV. CDR3 protein: CASSSPGTGNGYTF. The CDR3 DNA reads TGTGCCAGCAGCTCCCCCGGGACAGGGAATGGCTACACCTTC.

This chain uses TRBV9 with TRBJ1-2; D is undetermined. CDR3 length: 13 residues. CDR1 is SGDLS and CDR2 is YYNGEE in the germline V gene. The V end lost 0 bases, the J end lost 7 bases, and 10 bases lay between the germline ends. This chain's CDR3 is CASSVDGHSGYTF. The CDR3 coding sequence is TGTGCCAGCAGCGTAGATGGGCATTCTGGCTACACCTTC.

The J gene is TRBJ1-3, the V gene TRBV6-5; 9 nucleotides agree with TRBD1. Germline CDR1 and CDR2: MNHEY and SVGAGI. V lost 2 bases and J lost 10; bases outside the gene matches: 3. The length of the CDR3 is 13 residues. CDR3 sequence (DNA): TGTGCCAGCAGTTACACCGGGACAGGGACCATATATTTT. This codes for CASSYTGTGTIYF.

The rearrangement joins TRBV15 to TRBJ1-1, with D unresolved. Germline-derived CDR1 and CDR2 are LNHNV and YYDKDF (reference sequence). The germline V and J ends were trimmed by 1 base and 5 bases, with 14 bases remaining between them. The CDR3 loop spans 15 amino acids. In DNA, the CDR3 is TGTGCCACCAGCAGAGCCCGCGGATTGGATACTGAAGCTTTCTTT. Translated, it gives CATSRARGLDTEAFF.

The rearrangement uses TRBV10-2 and TRBJ1-2, with TRBD1 identical over 12 bases. The germline V gene has CDR1 WSHSY and CDR2 SAAADI. The V and J ends lost 5 bases and 6 bases, in that order; junction bases with no gene match: 7. The CDR3 loop spans 15 amino acids. The CDR3 spells CASSPPGTGGHGYTF. In DNA form, the CDR3 reads TGCGCCAGCAGTCCTCCCGGGACAGGGGGCCATGGCTACACCTTC.

V usage is TRBV2 and J usage is TRBJ1-5, with no clear D. The CDR3 covers 15 residues. Per the germline V gene, CDR1 is SNHLY and CDR2 is FYNNEI. Trimming took 2 bases from V and 0 from J, leaving 8 bases between them. The CDR3 is CASSEQTNSNQPQHF. In DNA form, the CDR3 reads TGTGCCAGCAGTGAACAGACTAATAGCAATCAGCCCCAGCATTTT.

The genes are TRBV2 and TRBJ1-5, with D maybe TRBD1 (6 bases). V gave up 4 bases and J gave up 0 bases, with 10 bases separating them. This CDR3 is built from 15 residues. Germline CDR1 SNHLY, CDR2 FYNNEI. The CDR3 is CASSVQGLSNQPQHF. CDR3 sequence (DNA): TGTGCCAGCAGTGTACAGGGACTTAGCAATCAGCCCCAGCATTTT.

This clone was observed a single time. The chain uses TRBV6-2 or TRBV6-3 and TRBJ1-2; D is unclear. With 3 bases removed from V and 4 bases from J, the gap between germline ends came to 12 bases. CDR1 MNHEY and CDR2 SVGEGT come from the germline V gene. This CDR3 contains 14 residues. The CDR3 here is CASSYEDGVYGYTF. The CDR3 bases are TGTGCCAGCAGTTATGAGGACGGCGTCTATGGCTACACCTTC.

The genes are TRBV29-1 and TRBJ1-1; D gene unclear. The CDR3 covers 12 residues. The V end lost 7 bases, the J end lost 4 bases, and 13 bases lay between the germline ends. Germline V lookup: CDR1 SQVTM, CDR2 ANQGSEA. The CDR3 DNA follows: TGCAGCGCCGCCCCGATGGGCACTGAAGCTTTCTTT. The encoded protein is CSAAPMGTEAFF.